One TCR beta chain is described in this entry. No antigen is known for it. The CDR3 spans 16 residues. V lost 9 bases to trimming and J lost 2 bases; unmatched junction nucleotides: 6. Germline values: CDR1 SNHLY, CDR2 FYNNEI. The data are from a study of T cell repertoires in cytomegalovirus infection. Background on the study: Peptides in the study included HLA-C-restricted and HLA-B-restricted CMV epitopes. Both CMV infection and a matching HLA type were indicated by public TCR beta signatures.

TCRdb re-derived calls from the reads in MiXCR, one entry per CDR3 protein. Here the sample spans approximately 910,000 distinct CDR3 sequences, 25% to 40% being singletons. This chain connects TRBV2 to TRBJ2-6; 11 nucleotides align to TRBD2. The source of this sequence is a human donor in good health (CMV status not recorded). Some clones in this sample may be carry-over from other donors' samples. Here the sequenced sample was cultured CD8+ T cells from PBMCs, taken from culture after CMV antigen stimulation. The CDR3 DNA reads as TGTGCCAGTCCTAGCGGGGGGCCGCCTGGGGCCAACGTCCTGACTTTC. Its protein product is CASPSGGPPGANVLTF. Full variable domain (missing parts from reference TRBV2 and TRBJ2-6): EPEVTQTPSHQVTQMGQEVILRCVPISNHLYFYWYRQILGQKVEFLVSFYNNEISEKSEIFDDQFSVERPDGSNFTLKIRSTKLEDSAMYFCASPSGGPPGANVLTFGAGSRLTVL.